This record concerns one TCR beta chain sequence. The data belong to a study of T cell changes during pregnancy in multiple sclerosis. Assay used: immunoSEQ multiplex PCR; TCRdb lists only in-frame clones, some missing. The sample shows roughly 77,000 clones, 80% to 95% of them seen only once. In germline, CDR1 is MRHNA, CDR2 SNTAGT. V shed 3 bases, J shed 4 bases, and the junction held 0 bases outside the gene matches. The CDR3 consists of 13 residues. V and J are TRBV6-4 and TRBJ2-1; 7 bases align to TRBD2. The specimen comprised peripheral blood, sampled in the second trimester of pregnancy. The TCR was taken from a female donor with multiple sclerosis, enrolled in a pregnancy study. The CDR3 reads CASSEREYNEQFF. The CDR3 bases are TGTGCCAGCAGTGAGCGGGAGTACAATGAGCAGTTCTTC.